Listed below are T cell receptor beta chains from one sample, sequenced in a study of blood T cell repertoires in COVID-19. TCRdb's table, derived via immunoSEQ multiplex PCR, lists solely in-frame clones and lacks some. The sample consists of roughly 250,000 clones, roughly 90% of them appearing once. Sequencing input: peripheral blood. All receptors derive from a man between 60 and 75 years old who had recovered from COVID-19. Both conserved end residues are part of each CDR3. D genes are given only for firm matches. Clone size is given for some rows only: seen once, a few or many times, or a class if the clone is expanded.

>TRBV2|.|TRBJ2-2|TRBD2
TGTGCCAGCAGTGTGTCCGGGACTAGGCCGTCCGGGGAGCTGTTTTTT
CASSVSGTRPSGELFF
>TRBV5-1|.|TRBJ1-4|.
TGCGCCAGCAGTCCTAATGGGGGGTATGAAAAACTGTTTTTT
CASSPNGGYEKLFF
>TRBV7-6|.|TRBJ1-6|.
TGTGCCAGCAGCTTGACCCCAGGGTCATATAATTCACCCCTCCACTTT
CASSLTPGSYNSPLHF
>TRBV5-6|.|TRBJ2-1|TRBD1
TGTGCCAGCAGGCTTGGCGCAGGGGGCCGGGAGCAGTTCTTC
CASRLGAGGREQFF
>TRBV6-5|.|TRBJ2-7|TRBD1
TGTGCCAGCAGGCCGGGACAGTATTCCTCCTACGAGCAGTACTTC
CASRPGQYSSYEQYF
>TRBV6-5|.|TRBJ1-2|.
TGTGCCAGCAGCCCGACTCTGAACTATGGCTACACCTTC
CASSPTLNYGYTF
>TRBV1|.|TRBJ2-2|.
TGCACCAGCAGCCAAGACCAAGAGCGGGGGGCGAACACCGGGGAGCTGTTTTTT
CTSSQDQERGANTGELFF
>TRBV12-5|.|TRBJ1-4|.
TGTGCTAGTGGTTCCCAGGGGAATGAAAAACTGTTTTTT
CASGSQGNEKLFF
>TRBV4-2|once|TRBJ2-3|TRBD2
TGTGCCAGCAGCCATATGACTAGCGCTCATACGCAGTATTTT
CASSHMTSAHTQYF
>TRBV2|.|TRBJ2-6|.
TGTGCCAGCCGACGGGGCTCTGGGGCCAACGTCCTGACTTTC
CASRRGSGANVLTF
>TRBV7-9|once|TRBJ2-2|TRBD2
TGTGCCAGCAGCTTATACGGGGGGTACGGGGAGCTGTTTTTT
CASSLYGGYGELFF
>TRBV19|.|TRBJ1-1|TRBD1
TGTGCCAGTCGCTCGGGGACAGTCATGAACACTGAAGCTTTCTTT
CASRSGTVMNTEAFF
>TRBV10-3|.|TRBJ2-3|TRBD2
TGTGCCATCAGTAATAGCGGGGGCACAGATACGCAGTATTTT
CAISNSGGTDTQYF
>TRBV28|.|TRBJ1-3|.
TGTGCCAGCAGTTTATTGACGGGGTTAAGCTCTGGAAACACCATATATTTT
CASSLLTGLSSGNTIYF
>TRBV6-1|.|TRBJ1-5|.
TGTGCCAGCAGTGAACAAGAGCCGAATCAGCCCCAGCATTTT
CASSEQEPNQPQHF
>TRBV5-1|.|TRBJ1-2|.
TGCGCCAGCAGCTTGGTCGGGACAAACTATGGCTACACCTTC
CASSLVGTNYGYTF
>TRBV30|.|TRBJ2-7|.
TGTGCCTGGAGTGTCGGTGCAGGGCCATCCGAGCAGTACTTC
CAWSVGAGPSEQYF
>TRBV5-6|.|TRBJ2-3|TRBD2
TGTGCCAGCAGCTTGGGCGGGGGGACTAGCGGCTATACGCAGTATTTT
CASSLGGGTSGYTQYF
>TRBV14|.|TRBJ1-6|TRBD1
TGTGCCAGCAGCCAAGATCGGGGACAGGTTAATTCACCCCTCCACTTT
CASSQDRGQVNSPLHF
>TRBV9|.|TRBJ2-1|.
TGTGCCAGCAGCGTAACCGGGGGCAATGAGCAGTTCTTC
CASSVTGGNEQFF
>TRBV30|.|TRBJ2-5|.
TGTGCCTGGAGTGCGAAACAGGCCCAAGAGACCCAGTACTTC
CAWSAKQAQETQYF
>TRBV5-1|.|TRBJ2-7|TRBD2
TGCGCCAGCAGCTTGGAAGGAAGCGGGGGAGCCTACGAGCAGTACTTC
CASSLEGSGGAYEQYF
>TRBV5-1|.|TRBJ1-2|.
TGCGCCAGCAGCTCCGATGCAGGCTATGGCTACACCTTC
CASSSDAGYGYTF
>TRBV6-5|.|TRBJ2-1|.
TGTGCCAGCAGTTACGGGGGGGCCAATGAGCAGTTCTTC
CASSYGGANEQFF
>TRBV2|.|TRBJ1-1|.
TGTGCCAGCAGCTATGAGGGGGTGGCTGAAGCTTTCTTT
CASSYEGVAEAFF
>TRBV6-5|.|TRBJ2-1|.
TGTGCCAGCAGCCTCGCGAACTCCTACAATGAGCAGTTCTTC
CASSLANSYNEQFF
>TRBV6-5|.|TRBJ1-1|.
TGTGCCAGCAGTTATCTTCAGGCGAACACTGAAGCTTTCTTT
CASSYLQANTEAFF
>TRBV10-3|.|TRBJ2-2|TRBD2
TGTGCCATCAGTGAGTCGGGGGGGTCCACCGGGGAGCTGTTTTTT
CAISESGGSTGELFF
>TRBV28|.|TRBJ2-2|.
TGTGCCAGCAGTTTATACCCGCTGGGACAAGTGAACACCGGGGAGCTGTTTTTT
CASSLYPLGQVNTGELFF
>TRBV24-1|.|TRBJ2-7|TRBD2
TGTGCCACCAGCGGACTAGCGGGGGAGCAGTACTTC
CATSGLAGEQYF
>TRBV18|.|TRBJ2-7|.
TGTGCCAGCTCACCACCTGTCGCGGTCTATCGCGAGCAGTACTTC
CASSPPVAVYREQYF
>TRBV6-5|few|TRBJ2-2|.
TGTGCCAGCAGTACACAGGCCCCCGGGGAGCTGTTTTTT
CASSTQAPGELFF
>TRBV13|.|TRBJ2-5|.
TGTGCCAGCAGCCTATACCAAGAGACCCAGTACTTC
CASSLYQETQYF
>TRBV21-1|.|TRBJ1-2|.
TGTGCCAGCAGCCCGGGTGGACGCTTTCGAGGGTATGGCTACACCTTC
CASSPGGRFRGYGYTF
>TRBV7-9|.|TRBJ2-3|TRBD2
TGTGCCAGCAGCCCCAGAGGACTAGCGGGGGTAAAGGACACGCAGTATTTT
CASSPRGLAGVKDTQYF
>TRBV7-9|.|TRBJ1-3|TRBD1
TGTGCCAGCAGCTTAGTTGGGACAGGGACCGTTATCTCTGGAAACACCATATATTTT
CASSLVGTGTVISGNTIYF
>TRBV2|.|TRBJ1-5|TRBD1
TGTGCCAGCAGTGAAAGGGGACAGGTTAGCAATCAGCCCCAGCATTTT
CASSERGQVSNQPQHF
>TRBV4-2|once|TRBJ2-2|.
TGTGCCAGCAGCCAAGAAACAGGGTCGGGCGGGGAGCTGTTTTTT
CASSQETGSGGELFF
>TRBV6-5|.|TRBJ1-2|TRBD1
TGTGCCAGCAGTTACCGATTCCGGGACAGTACTTCCTTC
CASSYRFRDSTSF
>TRBV4-1|.|TRBJ1-2|TRBD1
TGCGCCAGCAGCCAAGCCGGGACAGAGGACTATGGCTACACCTTC
CASSQAGTEDYGYTF
>TRBV4-1|once|TRBJ2-1|TRBD1
TGCGCCAGCAGCAAGGGACAGGGGTTTGAGTGGGAGCAGTTCTTC
CASSKGQGFEWEQFF
>TRBV28|.|TRBJ2-2|TRBD1
TGTGCCAGCAGTTTACTCACAGGGGGCTTCACCGGGGAGCTGTTTTTT
CASSLLTGGFTGELFF
>TRBV5-6|.|TRBJ1-1|.
TGTGCCAGCAGCCTGTGGGGACTCCAAGCTGAAGCTTTCTTT
CASSLWGLQAEAFF
>TRBV5-6|few|TRBJ1-1|.
TGTGCCAGCAGCTTGGAACTAGGAGCTTTCTTT
CASSLELGAFF
>TRBV13|.|TRBJ2-7|.
TGTGCCAGCAGGGGGGGACCAGGTGGATCCTACGAGCAGTACTTC
CASRGGPGGSYEQYF
>TRBV6-5|.|TRBJ2-3|.
TGTGCCAGCACGATCTCGACAGTTAGCACAGATACGCAGTATTTT
CASTISTVSTDTQYF
>TRBV3-1/TRBV3-2|.|TRBJ2-1|TRBD2
TGTGCCAGCAGCCAACGCGGGGGGGCTAATGAGCAGTTCTTC
CASSQRGGANEQFF
>TRBV7-8|.|TRBJ1-6|TRBD1
TGTGCCAGCAGCTTAACTACAGGGGAACCATATAATTCACCCCTCCACTTT
CASSLTTGEPYNSPLHF